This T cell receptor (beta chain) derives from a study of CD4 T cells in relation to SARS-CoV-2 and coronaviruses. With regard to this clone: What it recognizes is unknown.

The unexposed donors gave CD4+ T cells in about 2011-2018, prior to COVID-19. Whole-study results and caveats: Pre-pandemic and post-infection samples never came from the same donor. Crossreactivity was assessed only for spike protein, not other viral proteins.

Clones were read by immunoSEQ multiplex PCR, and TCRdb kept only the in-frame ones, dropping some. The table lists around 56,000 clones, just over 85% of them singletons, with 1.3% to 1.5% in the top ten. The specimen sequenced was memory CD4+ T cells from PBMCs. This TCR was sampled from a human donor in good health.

CDR3 sequence reads: CASSFGSSTTGELFF. CDR3 coding DNA: TGTGCCAGCAGCTTCGGGAGTTCCACCACCGGGGAGCTGTTTTTT. The chain links TRBV5-4 to TRBJ2-2, with a possible D match to TRBD2 (6 bases). Per the germline V gene, CDR1 is SGHNT and CDR2 is YYREEE (reference sequence). V shed 2 bases and J shed 4 bases, with 12 bases lying between them. This CDR3 spans 15 amino acids.